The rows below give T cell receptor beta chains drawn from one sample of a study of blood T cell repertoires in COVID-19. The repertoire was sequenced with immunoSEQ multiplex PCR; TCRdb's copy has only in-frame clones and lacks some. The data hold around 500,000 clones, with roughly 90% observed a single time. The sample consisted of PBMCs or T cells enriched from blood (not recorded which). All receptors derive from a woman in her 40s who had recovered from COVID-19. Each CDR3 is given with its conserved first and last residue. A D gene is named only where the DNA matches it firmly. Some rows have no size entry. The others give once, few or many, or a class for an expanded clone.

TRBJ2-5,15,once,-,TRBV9,CASSAHQGTGETQYF,TGTGCCAGCAGCGCCCACCAGGGGACCGGGGAGACCCAGTACTTC
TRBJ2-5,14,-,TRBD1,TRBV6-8,CASGLRTGRETQYF,TGTGCCAGCGGCCTCAGGACAGGGAGGGAGACCCAGTACTTC
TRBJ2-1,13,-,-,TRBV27,CASSLSPYNEQFF,TGTGCCAGCAGTTTGAGCCCCTACAATGAGCAGTTCTTC
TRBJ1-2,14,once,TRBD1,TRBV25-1,CASRGGQGAVGYTF,TGTGCCAGCAGGGGAGGACAGGGGGCGGTTGGCTACACCTTC
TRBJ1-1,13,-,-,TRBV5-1,CASSSEKHTEAFF,TGCGCCAGCAGCTCAGAAAAACACACTGAAGCTTTCTTT
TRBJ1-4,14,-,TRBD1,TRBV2,CASLTGGLQEKLFF,TGTGCCAGCCTAACAGGGGGCCTCCAAGAAAAACTGTTTTTT
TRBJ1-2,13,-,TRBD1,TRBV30,CAWSEDRGYGYTF,TGTGCCTGGAGTGAAGACAGGGGGTATGGCTACACCTTC
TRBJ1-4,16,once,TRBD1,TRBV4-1,CASSQVPGGYNEKLFF,TGCGCCAGCAGCCAAGTACCAGGGGGCTATAATGAAAAACTGTTTTTT
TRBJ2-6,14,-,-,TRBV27,CASRRSPGANVLTF,TGTGCCAGCAGGCGGTCGCCCGGGGCCAACGTCCTGACTTTC
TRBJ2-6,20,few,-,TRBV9,CASSDRTHRDSSPGANVLTF,TGTGCCAGCAGCGACCGAACCCACCGGGACTCTAGCCCTGGGGCCAACGTCCTGACTTTC
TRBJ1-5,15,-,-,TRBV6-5,CASRLDRMSNQPQHF,TGTGCCAGCAGATTGGACAGAATGAGCAATCAGCCCCAGCATTTT
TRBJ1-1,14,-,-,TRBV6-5,CASRPGGLNTEAFF,TGTGCCAGCAGGCCCGGAGGACTCAACACTGAAGCTTTCTTT
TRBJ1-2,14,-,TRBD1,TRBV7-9,CAPDEDRGRVGYTF,TGTGCCCCCGATGAGGACAGGGGTCGAGTAGGCTACACCTTC
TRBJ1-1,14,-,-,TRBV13,CASSTNRAGTEAFF,TGTGCCAGCAGCACCAACAGGGCCGGCACTGAAGCTTTCTTT
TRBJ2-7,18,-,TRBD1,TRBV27,CASSLQQGARTGSYEQYF,TGTGCCAGCAGTTTACAACAGGGGGCGAGAACGGGCTCCTACGAGCAGTACTTC
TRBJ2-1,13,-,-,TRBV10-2,CASTAGSYNEQFF,TGCGCCAGCACCGCGGGGTCCTACAATGAGCAGTTCTTC
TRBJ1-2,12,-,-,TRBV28,CASRLLNYGYTF,TGTGCCAGCAGACTGCTTAACTATGGCTACACCTTC
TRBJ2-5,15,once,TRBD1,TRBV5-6,CASSFLQGARETQYF,TGTGCCAGCAGCTTTCTCCAGGGGGCGCGGGAGACCCAGTACTTC
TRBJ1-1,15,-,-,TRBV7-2,CASSPHVGGRTEAFF,TGTGCCAGCAGCCCGCACGTGGGGGGGCGCACTGAAGCTTTCTTT
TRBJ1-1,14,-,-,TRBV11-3,CASSSQGGDTEAFF,TGTGCCAGCAGCTCACAGGGTGGGGACACTGAAGCTTTCTTT
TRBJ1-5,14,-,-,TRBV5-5,CASSPGQSNQPQHF,TGTGCCAGCAGCCCGGGACAAAGCAATCAGCCCCAGCATTTT
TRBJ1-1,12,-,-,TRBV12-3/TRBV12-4,CASSLSDTEAFF,TGTGCCAGCAGTTTAAGCGACACTGAAGCTTTCTTT
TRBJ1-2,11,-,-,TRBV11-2,CASSLTQGYTF,TGTGCCAGCAGCTTAACCCAGGGCTACACCTTC
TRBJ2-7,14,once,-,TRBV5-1,CASSPGVAGYEQYF,TGCGCCAGCAGCCCTGGGGTGGCGGGCTACGAGCAGTACTTC
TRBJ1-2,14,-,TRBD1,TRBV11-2,CASSDRALNYGYTF,TGTGCCAGCAGCGACAGGGCCCTTAACTATGGCTACACCTTC
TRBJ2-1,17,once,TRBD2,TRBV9,CASSDSRTSGSYNEQFF,TGTGCCAGCAGTGATTCCAGGACTAGCGGCTCCTACAATGAGCAGTTCTTC
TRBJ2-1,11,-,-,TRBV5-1,CASSRGNEQFF,TGCGCCAGCAGTAGAGGCAATGAGCAGTTCTTC
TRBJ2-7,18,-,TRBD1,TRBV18,CAIRRGRGFLLASYEQYF,TGTGCCATCCGAAGGGGCAGGGGGTTTTTATTAGCTTCCTACGAGCAGTACTTC